These 10 T cell receptor beta chains were all obtained from the same sample, sequenced in a study of blood T cell repertoires in COVID-19. Sequencing used immunoSEQ multiplex PCR; TCRdb keeps in-frame clones, though not all of them. The sample has approximately 360,000 clones; 85% to 90% are singletons. Input material: PBMCs or T cells enriched from blood (not recorded which). The receptors derive from a woman aged 25 to 39 with acute COVID-19.

J is TRBJ1-1 and V is TRBV2; D gene ambiguous. Trimming cost V 7 bases and J 5 bases, with 11 bases left between them. CDR1 and CDR2 from the germline V gene are SNHLY and FYNNEI. The CDR3 runs 12 residues. The CDR3 coding sequence is TGTGCCAGCATGAGGGAAGGGACTGAAGCTTTCTTT. Its translation: CASMREGTEAFF.

This chain uses TRBV7-9 with TRBJ1-2; TRBD1 might be the D (5 bases). The V gene lost 5 bases and the J gene lost 0 bases, with 13 bases spanning the gap. CDR3 length equals 15 residues. Germline V CDR1 and CDR2: SEHNR, FQNEAQ (reference sequence). The CDR3 loop is CASSKTGTANYGYTF. The CDR3 DNA is TGTGCCAGCAGCAAAACAGGTACAGCTAACTATGGCTACACCTTC. The full variable domain, in which reference TRBV7-9 and TRBJ1-2 provide the parts outside the CDR3, is DTGVSQNPRHKITKRGQNVTFRCDPISEHNRLYWYRQTLGQGPEFLTYFQNEAQLEKSRLLSDRFSAERPKGSFSTLEIQRTEQGDSAMYLCASSKTGTANYGYTFGSGTRLTVV.

The rearrangement joins TRBV7-9 to TRBJ1-6; TRBD1 matches at 7 bases. This CDR3 is built from 15 residues. Trimming at V came to 5 bases and at J to 8 bases, leaving 9 bases not matched to a gene. The germline gives CDR1 SEHNR, CDR2 FQNEAQ (reference sequence). CDR3 sequence (DNA): TGTGCCAGCAGCCACATTGACAGGGCGGATTCACCCCTCCACTTT. Its protein is CASSHIDRADSPLHF.

The J gene is TRBJ1-6, the V gene TRBV6-6, with 7 bases lining up with TRBD1. In germline, CDR1 is MNHNY, CDR2 SVGAGI (reference sequence). The CDR3 contains 15 residues. V shed 9 bases, J shed 5 bases, and the junction held 10 bases outside the gene matches. CDR3 DNA: TGTGCCAGTAGTATTGAACAGGGGCATAATTCACCCCTCCACTTT. This translates into CASSIEQGHNSPLHF.

V and J are TRBV5-6 and TRBJ2-1; 9 bases map to TRBD2. Germline CDR1 and CDR2: SGHDT and YYEEEE. The CDR3 runs 15 residues. V trimming: 4 bases; J trimming: 0 bases; junction bases outside the gene matches: 2. The CDR3 coding sequence is TGTGCCAGCAGCAGAGCGGGGGGCTCCTACAATGAGCAGTTCTTC. Translating gives CASSRAGGSYNEQFF.

The chain combines TRBV3-1 (or the pseudogene TRBV3-2) with TRBJ1-1; D is unclear. Germline V gene sequence: CDR1 LGHDT, CDR2 YNNKEL (reference sequence). The ends were cut back, 4 bases at V and 4 bases at J, with 10 bases in the middle. CDR3 length: 13 residues. The CDR3 reads CASSPGISTEAFF. CDR3 nucleotides: TGTGCCAGCAGCCCCGGTATCTCCACTGAAGCTTTCTTT.

The chain joins TRBV19 to TRBJ1-5, with 7 bases identical to TRBD1. The CDR3 consists of 17 residues. V lost 7 bases to trimming and J lost 0 bases; unmatched junction nucleotides: 12. CDR1 is LNHDA and CDR2 is SQIVND in the germline V gene (reference sequence). The CDR3 reads CASTRRGDSNSNQPQHF. The CDR3 DNA is TGTGCCAGTACCCGGAGGGGGGACAGTAATAGCAATCAGCCCCAGCATTTT.

This clone was detected once. The CDR3 loop reads CASSQYSTGVREAFF. The CDR3 DNA sequence: TGTGCCAGCAGCCAATATTCGACAGGGGTCCGTGAAGCTTTCTTT. The rearrangement joins TRBV3-1 (or the pseudogene TRBV3-2) to TRBJ1-1; 8 bases are a match to TRBD1. The CDR3 sequence is 15 residues long. The ends lost 2 bases at V and 7 bases at J; junction bases unmatched: 9. In germline, CDR1 is LGHDT, CDR2 YNNKEL (reference sequence).

V gene TRBV11-1 combines with J gene TRBJ2-2; D perhaps matches TRBD1 (5 bases). Trimming pared 3 bases from V and 2 bases from J, leaving 13 bases between. Germline CDR1 reads SGHAT; CDR2 reads FQDESV (reference sequence). The CDR3 sequence is 16 residues long. The CDR3 nucleotides are TGTGCCAGCAGCTTGGGGCCGGCCTTAAACACCGGGGAGCTGTTTTTT. Translating it yields CASSLGPALNTGELFF.

This clone appeared once. J is TRBJ2-1 and V is TRBV19; no firm D call. The ends were cut back, 7 bases at V and 3 bases at J, with 4 bases in the middle. The CDR3 consists of 11 residues. Germline V CDR1 and CDR2: LNHDA, SQIVND (reference sequence). CDR3 nucleotides: TGTGCCAGTACCAACTACAATGAGCAGTTCTTC. Translated, it gives CASTNYNEQFF.